This TCR beta chain was observed in a study of naive CD8 T cells in extremely preterm neonates. Across the study: The methods list adults as 20-50 years; the abstract says 25-50.

This CDR3 has 14 amino acids. Trimming removed 3 bases from V and 5 bases from J, with 13 bases in between. The germline V gene encodes CDR1 MNHEY and CDR2 SMNVEV (reference sequence). Blood donors were healthy children aged roughly 15-56 months and healthy nonsmoking adults. The data were produced by immunoSEQ multiplex PCR, yet TCRdb's version contains in-frame clones alone and is incomplete. The repertoire holds several thousand clones, with about 98% as singletons. Study-wide results and caveats: iChao1 richness was lowest in preterm neonates, significantly versus all ages. Preterm neonates shared more CDR3 nucleotide sequences (approximately 2.7%) than older groups.

A note on this clone: The target antigen is unknown.

The receptor's source is a human donor in good health. The J gene is TRBJ2-5, the V gene TRBV27; D is perhaps TRBD2 (5 bases). Sequenced sample: naive CD8+ T cells from blood. This CDR3 reads CASSLGSAGETQYF. In DNA, the CDR3 is TGTGCCAGCAGTTTGGGGAGTGCGGGTGAGACCCAGTACTTC.